A selection of T cell receptor beta chains follows, all from one sample in a study of response to subunit inactivated influenza vaccine. MiXCR, run by TCRdb on the RT-PCR reads, gives a single entry per CDR3 protein. Of 450,000 to 500,000 distinct CDR3 sequences listed, 10% to 11% are singletons. This specimen consisted of PBMCs from blood, obtained about 40 days after vaccination. All receptors come from a man in his fifties or sixties who received an inactivated influenza vaccine. Both conserved end residues are part of each CDR3. A D gene is named only where the DNA matches it firmly. A row's size may be missing; if present it is once, few, many or a size class.

TRBJ2-5 | TRBV6-6 | NA | NA | CAGGTAYSTQYF | TGTGCCGGGGGGACAGCGTATTCGACCCAGTACTTC
TRBJ2-7 | TRBV5-1 | few | NA | CASSLGDSEQYF | TGCGCCAGCAGCTTGGGCGACTCCGAGCAGTACTTC
TRBJ1-5 | TRBV20-1 | many | NA | CSARNGGNQPQHF | TGCAGTGCTAGAAATGGTGGCAATCAGCCCCAGCATTTT
TRBJ1-6 | TRBV6-5 | NA | NA | CASSYSTRANSPLHF | TGTGCCAGCAGTTACTCGACACGGGCTAACTCACCCCTCCACTTT
TRBJ2-5 | TRBV10-3 | NA | TRBD1 | CAISASGGGETQYF | TGTGCCATCAGTGCTTCAGGGGGCGGAGAGACCCAGTACTTC
TRBJ2-2 | TRBV7-3 | NA | TRBD2 | CASSILAGGAGELFF | TGTGCCAGCAGCATACTAGCGGGAGGCGCCGGGGAGCTGTTTTTT
TRBJ2-5 | TRBV7-3 | many | NA | CASSAGRKETQYF | TGTGCCAGCAGCGCCGGAAGAAAAGAGACCCAGTACTTC
TRBJ2-3 | TRBV29-1 | few | TRBD2 | CSVPARERSDTQYF | TGCAGCGTTCCCGCGCGGGAGAGGTCAGATACGCAGTATTTT
TRBJ2-3 | TRBV5-5 | NA | TRBD2 | CASSFVGGPSDTQYF | TGTGCCAGCAGCTTCGTGGGAGGGCCCTCAGATACGCAGTATTTT
TRBJ2-2 | TRBV7-9 | many | NA | CASSLTEPNTGELFF | TGTGCCAGCAGCTTAACGGAGCCGAACACCGGGGAGCTGTTTTTT
TRBJ2-2 | TRBV4-1 | few | TRBD1 | CASSKPGQGTGELFF | TGCGCCAGCAGCAAACCGGGACAGGGGACCGGGGAGCTGTTTTTT
TRBJ2-5 | TRBV24-1 | NA | NA | CATSRSGPQETQYF | TGTGCCACCAGTAGAAGCGGGCCACAAGAGACCCAGTACTTC
TRBJ2-1 | TRBV12-3/TRBV12-4 | NA | TRBD2 | CASRPAGTYNEQFF | TGTGCCAGCAGACCAGCGGGGACCTACAATGAGCAGTTCTTC
TRBJ2-1 | TRBV20-1 | many | NA | CSARGLNEQFF | TGCAGTGCTAGAGGATTAAATGAGCAGTTCTTC
TRBJ1-1 | TRBV6-1 | many | NA | CASRTPGTTEAFF | TGTGCCAGCAGAACTCCCGGGACCACTGAAGCTTTCTTT
TRBJ2-7 | TRBV7-9 | few | NA | CASSFQRQQYF | TGTGCCAGCAGCTTTCAGAGACAACAGTACTTC
TRBJ2-7 | TRBV12-3/TRBV12-4 | few | NA | CASSLTALYEQYF | TGTGCCAGCAGTTTAACGGCCCTCTACGAGCAGTACTTC
TRBJ2-1 | TRBV9 | few | NA | CASSAHLGSYNEQFF | TGTGCCAGCAGCGCACACTTGGGGTCCTACAATGAGCAGTTCTTC
TRBJ2-2 | TRBV7-2 | NA | NA | CASSSSPSVTGELFF | TGTGCCAGCAGCAGCTCCCCTAGCGTCACCGGGGAGCTGTTTTTT
TRBJ2-1 | TRBV2 | NA | NA | CASSVGRAEQFF | TGTGCCAGCAGTGTGGGCCGCGCGGAGCAGTTCTTC
TRBJ2-1 | TRBV6-1 | NA | TRBD1 | CASSEGTGYNEQFF | TGTGCCAGCAGTGAAGGGACAGGGTACAATGAGCAGTTCTTC
TRBJ2-1 | TRBV7-9 | many | NA | CASEPVGEQFF | TGTGCCAGCGAGCCTGTCGGTGAGCAGTTCTTC
TRBJ2-2 | TRBV7-9 | NA | TRBD1 | CASSLPQQGVPKGELFF | TGTGCCAGCAGCTTACCCCAGCAGGGGGTTCCTAAGGGGGAGCTGTTTTTT
TRBJ1-4 | TRBV11-2 | few | TRBD1 | CASSRSGTGDEKLFF | TGTGCCAGCAGCCGATCCGGGACAGGGGATGAAAAACTGTTTTTT
TRBJ2-7 | TRBV11-1 | NA | NA | CASSPTPGYEQYF | TGTGCCAGCAGCCCCACCCCCGGCTACGAGCAGTACTTC
TRBJ1-1 | TRBV29-1 | many | NA | CSVVRGNTEAFF | TGCAGCGTTGTCAGGGGGAACACTGAAGCTTTCTTT
TRBJ2-7 | TRBV29-1 | many | NA | CSVSRSSSYEQYF | TGCAGCGTTTCCCGGTCAAGCTCCTACGAGCAGTACTTC
TRBJ1-2 | TRBV20-1 | many | NA | CSARDMVRQGPNYGYTF | TGCAGTGCTAGAGACATGGTACGGCAGGGACCCAACTATGGCTACACCTTC
TRBJ2-5 | TRBV5-4 | NA | TRBD2 | CASSLGLAGVRETQYF | TGTGCCAGCAGCCTAGGACTAGCGGGAGTACGAGAGACCCAGTACTTC
TRBJ2-5 | TRBV7-9 | NA | NA | CASSAAGVPTQYF | TGTGCCAGCAGCGCCGCGGGTGTCCCGACCCAGTACTTC
TRBJ2-1 | TRBV28 | NA | TRBD1 | CASRLPGQRNNEQFF | TGTGCCAGCCGACTCCCGGGACAGCGAAACAATGAGCAGTTCTTC
TRBJ2-5 | TRBV7-8 | many | NA | CASSLERGWGAQETQYF | TGTGCCAGCAGCCTAGAACGGGGTTGGGGGGCTCAAGAGACCCAGTACTTC
TRBJ1-1 | TRBV20-1 | many | NA | CSARTPGPGNTEAFF | TGCAGTGCTAGAACCCCAGGCCCCGGGAACACTGAAGCTTTCTTT
TRBJ2-1 | TRBV20-1 | many | NA | CSAPTALYNEQFF | TGCAGTGCCCCAACTGCGCTTTACAATGAGCAGTTCTTC
TRBJ2-3 | TRBV20-1 | few | TRBD1 | CSGGRQGADTQYF | TGCAGTGGGGGGCGACAGGGGGCAGATACGCAGTATTTT
TRBJ2-1 | TRBV7-3 | NA | TRBD2 | CASSEASGTYNEQFF | TGTGCCAGCAGCGAGGCTAGCGGAACCTACAATGAGCAGTTCTTC
TRBJ1-6 | TRBV12-3/TRBV12-4 | many | NA | CASSTGISPLHF | TGTGCCAGCAGTACAGGGATCTCACCCCTCCACTTT
TRBJ1-1 | TRBV4-3 | many | NA | CASSESKNTEAFF | TGCGCCAGCAGCGAAAGCAAGAACACTGAAGCTTTCTTT
TRBJ2-3 | TRBV5-1 | many | TRBD2 | CASSLGLAGDTDTQYF | TGCGCCAGCAGCTTGGGACTAGCGGGGGACACAGATACGCAGTATTTT
TRBJ2-7 | TRBV6-1 | NA | TRBD2 | CASMIAGVSYEQYF | TGTGCCAGCATGATAGCGGGGGTCTCCTACGAGCAGTACTTC
TRBJ2-1 | TRBV11-1 | many | TRBD1 | CASSLEGQLNEQFF | TGTGCCAGCAGCTTAGAGGGACAGCTCAATGAGCAGTTCTTC
TRBJ2-1 | TRBV29-1 | NA | TRBD2 | CSVAFLAGDPYEQFF | TGCAGCGTTGCTTTTCTAGCGGGGGACCCCTATGAGCAGTTCTTC
TRBJ1-4 | TRBV20-1 | few | NA | CSAARGPANEKLFF | TGCAGTGCCGCGCGAGGCCCGGCTAATGAAAAACTGTTTTTT
TRBJ2-5 | TRBV12-3/TRBV12-4 | few | TRBD2 | CASSSAPGGETQYF | TGTGCCAGCAGCTCCGCACCGGGGGGTGAGACCCAGTACTTC
TRBJ2-2 | TRBV7-4 | many | NA | CASSSGGFRPNTGELFF | TGTGCCAGCAGTTCCGGTGGGTTCAGGCCGAACACCGGGGAGCTGTTTTTT
TRBJ2-2 | TRBV3-1 | few | NA | CASSQELQYTGELFF | TGTGCCAGCAGCCAAGAGTTACAATACACCGGGGAGCTGTTTTTT
TRBJ2-2 | TRBV2 | NA | TRBD2 | CASSNSGGSGTGELFF | TGTGCCAGCAGTAATAGCGGGGGGTCAGGCACCGGGGAGCTGTTTTTT
TRBJ2-6 | TRBV6-2/TRBV6-3 | NA | TRBD1 | CASRPQGALRHLGSGANVLTF | TGTGCCAGCAGACCACAGGGGGCGCTTCGGCATCTGGGCTCTGGGGCCAACGTCCTGACTTTC
TRBJ2-1 | TRBV10-3 | many | NA | CAIHSGSSSYNEQFF | TGTGCCATCCATTCCGGGAGCAGCTCCTACAATGAGCAGTTCTTC
TRBJ2-7 | TRBV4-2 | NA | TRBD2 | CASSQGSGSEQHF | TGTGCCAGCAGCCAAGGAAGCGGGAGCGAGCAGCACTTC
TRBJ2-7 | TRBV6-2/TRBV6-3 | few | NA | CASSYDGYYEQYF | TGTGCCAGCAGTTACGACGGTTACTACGAGCAGTACTTC
TRBJ1-3 | TRBV6-1 | NA | NA | CASFPGQTSGNTIYF | TGTGCCAGCTTCCCGGGGCAGACCTCTGGAAACACCATATATTTT
TRBJ2-3 | TRBV20-1 | few | NA | CSARDPLGHNTDTQYF | TGCAGTGCTAGAGACCCGCTGGGACATAACACAGATACGCAGTATTTT